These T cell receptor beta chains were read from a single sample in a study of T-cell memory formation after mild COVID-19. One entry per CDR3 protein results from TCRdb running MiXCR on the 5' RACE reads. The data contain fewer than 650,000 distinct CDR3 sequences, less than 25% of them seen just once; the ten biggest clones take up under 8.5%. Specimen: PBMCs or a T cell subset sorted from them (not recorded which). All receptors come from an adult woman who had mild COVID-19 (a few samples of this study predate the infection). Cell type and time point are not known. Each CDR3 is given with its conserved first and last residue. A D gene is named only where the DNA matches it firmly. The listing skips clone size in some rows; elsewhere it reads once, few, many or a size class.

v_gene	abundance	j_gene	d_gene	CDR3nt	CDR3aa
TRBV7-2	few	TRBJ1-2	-	TGTGCCAGCAGCCCTGCGGACTTATGGAGCTACACCTTC	CASSPADLWSYTF
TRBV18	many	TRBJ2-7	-	TGTGCCAGCTCACCTCTGGCGGGCCCCAGCTCCTACGAGCAGTACTTC	CASSPLAGPSSYEQYF
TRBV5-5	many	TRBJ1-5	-	TGTGCCAGCAGCTTGGCCGGACGGGGAAATAATCAGCCCCAGCATTTT	CASSLAGRGNNQPQHF
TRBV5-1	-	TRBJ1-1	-	TGCGCCAGCAGCTTGGGCGGGATCAGGAACACTGAAGCTTTCTTT	CASSLGGIRNTEAFF
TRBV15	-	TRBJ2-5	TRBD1	TGTGCCACCAGCAGAAGGGACAGGGGATTAGGGGAGACCCAGTACTTC	CATSRRDRGLGETQYF
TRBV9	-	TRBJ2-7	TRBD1	TGTGCCAGCAGCCCAAGAGCCCCACAGGGGCCCTACGAGCAGTACTTC	CASSPRAPQGPYEQYF
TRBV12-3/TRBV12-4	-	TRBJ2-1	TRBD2	TGTGCCAGCAGTTGGAGCGGGGGGGAGCAGTTCTTC	CASSWSGGEQFF
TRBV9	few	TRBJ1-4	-	TGTGCCAGCAGTAGGGACGAAAAACTGTTTTTT	CASSRDEKLFF
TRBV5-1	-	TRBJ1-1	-	TGCGCCAGCAGCATGACAGCCCGGAACACTGAAGCTTTCTTT	CASSMTARNTEAFF
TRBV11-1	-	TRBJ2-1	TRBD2	TGTGCCAGCAGCTTAGAGAGTGGGACTAGCCTTAATGAGCAGTTCTTC	CASSLESGTSLNEQFF
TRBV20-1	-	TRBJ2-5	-	TGCAGTGCCCCGACGTGGGAGACCCAGTACTTC	CSAPTWETQYF